These T cell receptor beta chains were read from a single sample in a study of glioma-infiltrating T cells after dendritic cell vaccination. Method: immunoSEQ multiplex PCR; TCRdb's copy keeps in-frame clones and lacks some. The repertoire holds about 99,000 clones, approximately 80% seen once, with approximately 12% in the top ten. The input for sequencing was blood, taken before dendritic cell vaccination. The receptors derive from a human donor with glioblastoma. Both conserved end residues are part of each CDR3. A clone size is listed for some rows: how often the clone was seen (once, few, many), or a class if it is expanded.

cdr3_aa j_call clone_size v_call
CASSYPLAGLNNEQFF TRBJ2-1 . TRBV5-1
CASRTSPSQETQYF TRBJ2-5 . TRBV5-1
CASSQVPRGSSNQPQHF TRBJ1-5 . TRBV4-1
CATRATGTDTQYF TRBJ2-3 . TRBV7-6
CAWSAQGGSNQPQHF TRBJ1-5 . TRBV30
CASSQVEPPPLETQYF TRBJ2-5 . TRBV14
CASSFTGGPTNEKLFF TRBJ1-4 . TRBV5-1
CASSLAPSGTGVREQYF TRBJ2-7 . TRBV5-5
CATVQGASTEAFF TRBJ1-1 . TRBV19
CSGEVGGDEKLFF TRBJ1-4 . TRBV29-1
CASSFYGQGFSSSGYTF TRBJ1-2 . TRBV27
CASSQETSGDSGELFF TRBJ2-2 . TRBV4-2
CASSTGTDFSYNEQFF TRBJ2-1 . TRBV14
CASSPSGVIGEQYF TRBJ2-7 . TRBV18
CASSEGILGPQHF TRBJ1-5 . TRBV10-1
CASSQDQSGGAGNQPQHF TRBJ1-5 . TRBV4-1
CASSWTGEWEKLFF TRBJ1-4 . TRBV7-9
CASSPWGAGANVLTF TRBJ2-6 . TRBV6-5
CASSVEIGTEDGELFF TRBJ2-2 . TRBV9
CASGAESSYNEQFF TRBJ2-1 . TRBV2
CASSKERGVGETQYF TRBJ2-5 few TRBV4-1
CASSLSGSGQGGTQYF TRBJ2-5 . TRBV27
CASSLQGREGSPLHF TRBJ1-6 few TRBV6-6
CASGLETGKLFF TRBJ1-4 few TRBV12-5
CASRQLAGAYNEQFF TRBJ2-1 . TRBV7-9
CASSQVLVAGGTDTQYF TRBJ2-3 . TRBV4-1
CTSSQELAGDTDTQYF TRBJ2-3 few TRBV1
CASSTYRGPLYEQYF TRBJ2-7 . TRBV7-2
CASSMGQHANYGYTF TRBJ1-2 . TRBV19
CASTPTGTSTGELFF TRBJ2-2 . TRBV18
CASSGRLGLVREQFF TRBJ2-1 . TRBV4-1
CASSHAQGMWNTEAFF TRBJ1-1 few TRBV4-1
CASSPEAGLNYGYTF TRBJ1-2 . TRBV4-1
CASSYDGQGAGHEQFF TRBJ2-1 . TRBV5-1
CASSLAGQGISYNSPLHF TRBJ1-6 . TRBV7-8
CASSFSRRTGKSRNTEAFF TRBJ1-1 . TRBV27
CASSPRTFGTDTQYF TRBJ2-3 . TRBV5-1
CASSLGTVLFSYNSPLHF TRBJ1-6 . TRBV4-1
CASSEWGLGGPYEQYF TRBJ2-7 . TRBV6-1
CASSLIPVVDGYTF TRBJ1-2 . TRBV5-1
CSARPADTQYF TRBJ2-3 . TRBV20-1
CASRSPYEQYF TRBJ2-7 . TRBV12-2
CASSDGTAPNTGELFF TRBJ2-2 . TRBV10-2
CASSLAGQGTTDTQYF TRBJ2-3 . TRBV5-1